This TCR beta chain was sequenced for a study of CD8 T cells in ankylosing spondylitis. This clonotype was detected a few times. Its matching antigen is unknown. By quantitative 5'-RACE with molecular barcodes, the TCR beta libraries were made. TCRdb fed the 5' RACE reads into MiXCR, producing one record per CDR3 protein. This sample yields approximately 150,000 distinct CDR3 sequences, of which 17% are seen a single time; approximately 33% belongs to the top ten. Germline loops: CDR1 MNHEY, CDR2 SVGEGT. Trimming cost V 4 bases and J 12 bases, with 19 bases left between them. CDR3 length equals 14 residues. Study-wide results and caveats: It was reported that disease-linked clones were significantly enriched in matched ankylosing spondylitis synovial fluid. As for the disease-linked clones, they showed a CD8+ phenotype and occurred at relatively low frequencies in peripheral blood. Blood from ankylosing spondylitis patients appeared to carry a characteristic roughly 8-variant TCR beta motif. Prior literature has documented some motif variants in synovial fluid and blood from reactive arthritis.

The source is a male donor with ankylosing spondylitis. This chain joins TRBV6-2 or TRBV6-3 and TRBJ2-1; D uncertain. Material: blood, either unsorted or a sorted T cell fraction (not recorded which). The CDR3 is CASSFTELSPGQFF. The CDR3 coding sequence is TGTGCCAGCAGTTTTACAGAGTTGAGCCCAGGGCAGTTCTTC.